These 27 T cell receptor beta chains were sequenced from one sample in a study of blood T cells in healthy people across ages. Primed by a sample-barcoded 5' primer and a J-beta primer mix, a second PCR proceeded for 7 to 11 cycles. TCRdb fed the 5' RACE reads into MiXCR, producing one record per CDR3 protein. The sample shows about 810,000 distinct CDR3 sequences, about 34% of them seen only once. The sequencing input was blood. Receptors were obtained from a young man in good health.

The chain has TRBV6-1 and TRBJ1-5, with a weak D call TRBD1 (6 bases). The CDR3 extends over 15 amino acids. The V gene lost 0 bases and the J gene lost 7 bases, with 13 bases spanning the gap. The germline CDR1 and CDR2 sequences are MNHNS and SASEGT. CDR3 in amino acids: CASSEAFRGRQPQHF. The CDR3 DNA follows: TGTGCCAGCAGTGAAGCGTTCAGGGGTCGGCAGCCCCAGCATTTT.

Comment on this clonotype: A read error may be the cause here, since a much bigger clone is one base away. The rearrangement joins TRBV12-3 or TRBV12-4 to TRBJ2-5; 7 nucleotides match TRBD1. The CDR3 is made up of 14 amino acids. Trimming at V came to 5 bases and at J to 4 bases, leaving 7 bases not matched to a gene. This chain's CDR3 is CASSVQGVVETQYF. The CDR3 bases are TGTGCCAGCAGTGTTCAGGGGGTCGTAGAGACCCAGTACTTC.

The rearrangement joins TRBV4-2 to TRBJ2-1; 10 nucleotides match TRBD2. This CDR3 contains 17 residues. CDR1 is LGHNA and CDR2 is YNFKEQ in the germline V gene. V lost 0 bases and J lost 9; bases outside the gene matches: 11. This CDR3 is CASSQDNLAGDWGEQFF. CDR3 sequence (DNA): TGTGCCAGCAGCCAAGATAATCTAGCGGGAGATTGGGGTGAGCAGTTCTTC.

V is TRBV5-1 and J is TRBJ1-6; possible D gene TRBD1, 6 bases. With 1 base removed from V and 10 bases from J, the gap between germline ends came to 9 bases. The CDR3 contains 13 residues. Looked up from germline, CDR1 is SGHRS and CDR2 is YFSETQ. The CDR3 DNA follows: TGCGCCAGCAGCTTGTACCAGGGGTCACCCCTCCACTTT. This translates into CASSLYQGSPLHF.

Here the CDR3 DNA reads TGTGCCACCGGGGGTAGTAGCAATCAGCCCCAGCATTTT. It codes for CATGGSSNQPQHF. The rearrangement joins TRBV6-2 or TRBV6-3 to TRBJ1-5; tentatively, D is TRBD1 (5 bases). The V gene lost 10 bases and the J gene lost 0 bases, with 10 bases spanning the gap. The CDR3 sequence is 13 residues long. The germline CDR1 and CDR2 sequences are MNHEY and SVGEGT.

This clonotype came up once. A single base separates this from a much larger clone, so it may be a read error. The V and J genes are TRBV28 and TRBJ2-7; no definite D call. Germline CDR1 is MDHEN and CDR2 is SYDVKM. The CDR3 extends over 12 amino acids. The CDR3 region is CTSSPPDYEQYF. In DNA, the CDR3 is TGTACCAGCAGTCCCCCAGATTACGAGCAGTACTTC.

This clonotype turned up a few times. The rearrangement uses TRBV20-1 and TRBJ1-1, with D unclear. CDR1 DFQATT and CDR2 SNEGSKA come from the germline V gene (reference sequence). V was trimmed by 1 base and J by 0 bases, leaving 9 bases between them. This CDR3 comprises 14 residues. The CDR3 nucleotides are TGCAGTGCTAGAGTCGGGTTTTTGAACACTGAAGCTTTCTTT. Encoded protein: CSARVGFLNTEAFF.

The chain joins TRBV4-3 to TRBJ2-1; D possibly corresponds to TRBD2 (5 bases). Germline loops: CDR1 LGHNA, CDR2 YSLEER. V was cut by 4 bases and J by 6 bases, with 19 bases left in between. CDR3 length: 16 amino acids. CDR3 DNA: TGCGCCAGCAGCCCTGGAGGAGCAGGCCTTTTCAATGAGCAGTTCTTC. Translated, it gives CASSPGGAGLFNEQFF.

This clonotype appeared a single time. The genes are TRBV4-3 and TRBJ1-2, with D maybe TRBD1 (5 bases). V was shortened by 1 base and J by 4 bases, with 10 bases between the two germline ends. The CDR3 contains 14 residues. Germline-derived CDR1 and CDR2 are LGHNA and YSLEER. The CDR3 coding sequence is TGCGCCAGCAGCCAAGGAGACAGACCCTATGGCTACACCTTC. Amino acids: CASSQGDRPYGYTF.

About this clonotype itself: This may be a read error, as it is one base from a much larger clone. The V call is TRBV7-3, the J call TRBJ2-3; 11 positions match TRBD1. After removal of 2 bases from V and 2 bases from J, the junction contained 6 bases not matched to a gene. Germline CDR1 SGHTA, CDR2 FQGTGA. This CDR3 is built from 17 residues. CDR3 sequence reads: CASSLADRGQATDTQYF. CDR3 nucleotides: TGTGCCAGCAGCTTAGCGGACAGGGGGCAGGCCACAGATACGCAGTATTTT.

This clonotype was observed many times. J is TRBJ1-6 and V is TRBV9; TRBD1 agrees at 7 bases. CDR1 is SGDLS, CDR2 YYNGEE, per germline. The V gene end was trimmed by 4 bases and the J gene end by 5 bases; junction bases not matched to a gene: 6. The CDR3 sequence is 15 residues long. CDR3 protein: CASSLSTGNNSPLHF. Written as DNA, the CDR3 is TGTGCCAGCAGCCTTTCGACAGGGAATAATTCACCCCTCCACTTT.

The gene calls are TRBV5-1 and TRBJ2-5; 9 bases fit TRBD1. The CDR3 runs to 15 residues. V lost 3 bases, J lost 7 bases, and 10 bases stayed unmatched. Germline V gene lookup returns CDR1 SGHRS and CDR2 YFSETQ. CDR3 DNA sequence: TGCGCCAGCAGCTCGGGGACAGGGACATATGGGACCCAGTACTTC. Translated, it gives CASSSGTGTYGTQYF.

V is TRBV20-1 and J is TRBJ1-5; the D gene is possibly TRBD1 (6 bases). V gave up 2 bases and J gave up 10 bases, with 15 bases separating them. Per germline, CDR1 DFQATT and CDR2 SNEGSKA (reference sequence). The CDR3 has 13 amino acids. CDR3 residues: CSARNTGNEPQHF. Here the CDR3 DNA reads TGCAGTGCTAGAAACACAGGGAACGAACCCCAGCATTTT.

As regards this clonotype: One junction end disagrees with the germline gene, perhaps due to a read error. The chain carries TRBV7-9 and TRBJ2-3; D not certain. CDR1 SEHNR and CDR2 FQNEAQ come from the germline V gene (reference sequence). The CDR3 is 11 residues long. CDR3 amino acids: CANSFADTQYF. The CDR3 nucleotides are TGTGCCAACAGCTTCGCAGATACGCAGTATTTT.

V and J are TRBV20-1 and TRBJ2-1, with TRBD1 matching over 7 bases. Looked up from germline, CDR1 is DFQATT and CDR2 is SNEGSKA (reference sequence). The CDR3 runs to 15 residues. With V trimmed by 4 bases and J by 1 base, 7 bases remained unmatched. Here the CDR3 reads CSATSGTESYNEQFF. CDR3 DNA sequence: TGCAGTGCTACCTCCGGGACAGAGTCCTACAATGAGCAGTTCTTC.

This chain joins TRBV11-3 and TRBJ1-1; TRBD1 is a possible D gene (5 bases). V shed 1 base and J shed 3 bases, with 12 bases lying between them. Germline CDR1 SGHNT, CDR2 YENEEA. The length of the CDR3 is 15 residues. In nucleotides, the CDR3 is TGTGCCAGCAGCTTAGGCGGAGGGGAAGACACTGAAGCTTTCTTT. This gives the protein CASSLGGGEDTEAFF.

The rearrangement links TRBV20-1 to TRBJ2-1, with a weak D call TRBD2 (5 bases). Trimming took off 1 base at V and 0 bases at J, with 13 bases between the two ends. CDR3 length: 16 amino acids. CDR1 is DFQATT and CDR2 is SNEGSKA in the germline V gene (reference sequence). The CDR3 sequence is CSARVRTGSSYNEQFF. CDR3 bases: TGCAGTGCTAGAGTAAGAACTGGGAGCTCCTACAATGAGCAGTTCTTC.

This clonotype was recorded a few times. The CDR3 is CSARLGQYNEQFF. In nucleotides, the CDR3 is TGCAGTGCTAGACTTGGGCAGTACAATGAGCAGTTCTTC. The chain employs TRBV20-1 and TRBJ2-1; D is uncertain. CDR3 size: 13 residues. V lost 2 bases to trimming and J lost 4 bases, with 9 bases between them. CDR1 is DFQATT, CDR2 SNEGSKA, per germline (reference sequence).

This chain's CDR3 is CASRAGVNTEAFF. The CDR3 bases are TGTGCCAGCAGGGCGGGGGTGAACACTGAAGCTTTCTTT. This chain links TRBV12-3 or TRBV12-4 with TRBJ1-1; a weak D match, TRBD1 (5 bases). This CDR3 region has 13 residues. Trimming shortened V by 6 bases and J by 0 bases, and 8 bases separated the two germline ends.

This chain links TRBV27 with TRBJ2-5, with a weak D call TRBD1 (5 bases). Near its end, the DNA agrees better with TRBJ2-7, so the J call may be wrong. Germline V gene data show CDR1 as MNHEY and CDR2 as SMNVEV (reference sequence). The CDR3 consists of 14 residues. CDR3 DNA: TGTGCCAGCAGTTTAAGAGGACACATTTACGAGCAGTACTTC. It codes for CASSLRGHIYEQYF.

This clonotype has more than one count but fewer than ten. This chain joins TRBV18 and TRBJ1-2, with D possibly matching TRBD1 (5 bases). Between the trimmed V and J ends, which lost 8 bases and 0 bases, there was a span of 13 bases. Germline V lookup: CDR1 KGHSH, CDR2 LQKENI. The CDR3 has 14 residues. The CDR3 DNA follows: TGTGCCAGCGCCCGAGCAGGGTCTAACTATGGCTACACCTTC. This sequence encodes CASARAGSNYGYTF.

The gene calls are TRBV7-6 and TRBJ2-2, with TRBD2 as a possible D gene (6 bases). Germline-derived CDR1 and CDR2 are SGHVS and FNYEAQ. The CDR3 consists of 15 residues. Trimming cost V 5 bases and J 7 bases, with 17 bases left between them. The CDR3 spells CASSPRGGMSGELFF. The CDR3 DNA reads as TGTGCCAGCAGCCCCCGTGGGGGGATGAGCGGGGAGCTGTTTTTT.

A single count supports this clonotype. The chain is built from TRBV14 and TRBJ1-1; D gene ambiguous. The germline gives CDR1 SGHDN, CDR2 FVKESK. The CDR3 consists of 15 residues. Trimming pared 0 bases from V and 5 bases from J, leaving 13 bases between. CDR3 coding DNA: TGTGCCAGCAGCCAAGATCTAACACCCAATACTGAAGCTTTCTTT. This codes for CASSQDLTPNTEAFF.

This chain links TRBV7-3 with TRBJ1-1; a weak D match, TRBD1 (5 bases). In germline, CDR1 is SGHTA, CDR2 FQGTGA. The V and J ends lost 2 bases and 0 bases respectively, with 10 bases between them. This CDR3 has 15 amino acids. CDR3 loop: CASSLSGTLNTEAFF. In DNA form, the CDR3 reads TGTGCCAGCAGCTTATCGGGGACGTTGAACACTGAAGCTTTCTTT.

About this clonotype: The junction and the germline gene differ at one end; a read error may be behind it. The V gene is TRBV6-2 or TRBV6-3, the J gene TRBJ2-7, with 8 bases matching TRBD2. The tail of the sequence fits TRBJ2-5 better, so the J call may be wrong. CDR3 length: 13 residues. Germline lookup yields CDR1 MNHEY and CDR2 SVGEGT. CDR3 residues: CAGSSGLEETQYF. The CDR3, as DNA: TGTGCCGGCAGCTCGGGACTAGAGGAGACCCAGTACTTC.

This clonotype appeared a few times. The chain carries TRBV27 and TRBJ1-2; maybe TRBD1 (6 bases). CDR1 and CDR2 (germline): MNHEY, SMNVEV (reference sequence). CDR3 length equals 12 residues. Trimming took 9 bases from V and 4 from J, leaving 12 bases between them. CDR3 protein: CASYTGTYGYTF. The CDR3, as DNA: TGTGCCAGTTACACAGGGACCTATGGCTACACCTTC.

This clonotype was detected many times. The CDR3 reads CASSLEYSNQPQHF. For the CDR3, the DNA is TGTGCCAGCAGCCTCGAGTATAGCAATCAGCCCCAGCATTTT. The genes are TRBV5-5 and TRBJ1-5; D gene uncertain. The V end lost 4 bases, the J end lost 0 bases, and 8 bases lay between the germline ends. The CDR3 extends over 14 amino acids. CDR1 is SGHKS and CDR2 is YYEKEE in the germline V gene (reference sequence).